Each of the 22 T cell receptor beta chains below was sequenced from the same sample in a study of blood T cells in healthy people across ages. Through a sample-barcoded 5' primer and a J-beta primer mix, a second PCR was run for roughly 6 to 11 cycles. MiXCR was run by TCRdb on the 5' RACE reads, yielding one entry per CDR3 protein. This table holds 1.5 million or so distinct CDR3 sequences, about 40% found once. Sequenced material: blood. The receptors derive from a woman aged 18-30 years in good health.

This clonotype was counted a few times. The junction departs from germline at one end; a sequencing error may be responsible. CDR3 bases: TGTGCCAGTAGCTTCGCCCTAGCGGGAGGTGCAGAGACCCAGTACTTC. Protein sequence: CASSFALAGGAETQYF. The chain links TRBV11-2 to TRBJ2-5; 11 bases are a match to TRBD2. This CDR3 spans 16 amino acids. From germline, CDR1 is SGHAT and CDR2 FQNNGV.

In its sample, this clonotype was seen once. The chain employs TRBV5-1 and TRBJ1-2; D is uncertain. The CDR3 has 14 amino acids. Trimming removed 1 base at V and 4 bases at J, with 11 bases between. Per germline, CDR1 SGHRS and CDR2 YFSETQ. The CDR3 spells CASSLTAPRYGYTF. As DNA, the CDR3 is TGCGCCAGCAGCTTGACGGCCCCGCGCTATGGCTACACCTTC.

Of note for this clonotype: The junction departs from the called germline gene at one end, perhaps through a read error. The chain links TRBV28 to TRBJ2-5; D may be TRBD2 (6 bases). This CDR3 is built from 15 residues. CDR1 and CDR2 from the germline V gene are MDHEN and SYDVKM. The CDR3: CASSFRGGNQETQYF. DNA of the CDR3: TGTGCCAGCAGTTTTCGCGGCGGGAACCAAGAGACCCAATACTTC.

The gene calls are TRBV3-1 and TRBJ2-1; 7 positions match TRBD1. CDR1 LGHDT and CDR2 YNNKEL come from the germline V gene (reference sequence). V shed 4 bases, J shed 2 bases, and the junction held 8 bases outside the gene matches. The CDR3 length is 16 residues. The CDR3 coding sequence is TGTGCCAGCAGCCCGGGGCCTGGACAGGCCTACAATGAGCAGTTCTTC. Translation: CASSPGPGQAYNEQFF.

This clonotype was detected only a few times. CDR3 loop: CASGPGTSSYNEQFF. CDR3 bases: TGTGCCAGCGGCCCGGGCACGAGCTCCTACAATGAGCAGTTCTTC. V gene TRBV9 combines with J gene TRBJ2-1; D not certain. The CDR3 contains 15 residues. The V end was cut by 7 bases, the J end by 0 bases, with 14 bases between. Germline lookup yields CDR1 SGDLS and CDR2 YYNGEE.

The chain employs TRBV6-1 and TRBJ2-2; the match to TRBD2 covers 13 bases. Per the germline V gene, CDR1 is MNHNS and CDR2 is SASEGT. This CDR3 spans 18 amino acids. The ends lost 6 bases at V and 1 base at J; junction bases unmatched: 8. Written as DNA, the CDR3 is TGTGCCAGCAGCCCCGGACTAGCGGGAGCCATGAACACCGGGGAGCTGTTTTTT. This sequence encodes CASSPGLAGAMNTGELFF.

The CDR3: CASSYQAGTGGSYEQYF. CDR3 nucleotides: TGTGCCAGCAGTTATCAGGCCGGGACAGGGGGCTCCTACGAGCAGTACTTC. The gene calls are TRBV6-5 and TRBJ2-7; TRBD1 matches at 11 bases. V was clipped by 3 bases and J by 0 bases; unmatched bases: 7. Germline CDR1 MNHEY, CDR2 SVGAGI. There are 17 residues in the CDR3.

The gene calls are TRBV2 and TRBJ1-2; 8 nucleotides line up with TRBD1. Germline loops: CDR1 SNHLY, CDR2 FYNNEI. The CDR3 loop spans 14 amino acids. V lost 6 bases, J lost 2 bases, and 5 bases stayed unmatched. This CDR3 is CASRLDRGNYGYTF. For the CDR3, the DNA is TGTGCCAGCAGACTCGACAGGGGAAACTATGGCTACACCTTC.

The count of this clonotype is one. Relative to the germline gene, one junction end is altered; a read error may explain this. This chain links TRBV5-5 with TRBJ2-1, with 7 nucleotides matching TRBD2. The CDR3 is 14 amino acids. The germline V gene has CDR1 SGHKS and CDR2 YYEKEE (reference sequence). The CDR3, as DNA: TGTGCCAGCAGCTTGGATAGCGGGTTGACCGAGCGGTTCTTC. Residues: CASSLDSGLTERFF.

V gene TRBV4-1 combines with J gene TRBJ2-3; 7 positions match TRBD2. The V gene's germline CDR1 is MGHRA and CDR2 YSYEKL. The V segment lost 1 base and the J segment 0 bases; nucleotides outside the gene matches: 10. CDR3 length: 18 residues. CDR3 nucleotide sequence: TGCGCCAGCAGCCAAGGGGGCTGGCGGGAGACTAGCACAGATACGCAGTATTTT. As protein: CASSQGGWRETSTDTQYF.

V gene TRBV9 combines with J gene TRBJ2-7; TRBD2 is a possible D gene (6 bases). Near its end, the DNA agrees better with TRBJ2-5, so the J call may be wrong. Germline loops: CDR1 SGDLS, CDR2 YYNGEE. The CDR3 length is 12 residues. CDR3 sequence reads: CARAPGGETQYF. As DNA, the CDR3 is TGTGCCAGAGCGCCCGGGGGTGAGACCCAGTACTTC.

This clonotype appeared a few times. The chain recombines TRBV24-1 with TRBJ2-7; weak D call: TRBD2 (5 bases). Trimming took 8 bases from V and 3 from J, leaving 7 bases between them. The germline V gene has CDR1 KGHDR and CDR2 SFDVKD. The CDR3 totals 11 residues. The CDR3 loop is CATTGNYEQYF. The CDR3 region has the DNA TGTGCCACCACCGGGAACTACGAGCAGTACTTC.

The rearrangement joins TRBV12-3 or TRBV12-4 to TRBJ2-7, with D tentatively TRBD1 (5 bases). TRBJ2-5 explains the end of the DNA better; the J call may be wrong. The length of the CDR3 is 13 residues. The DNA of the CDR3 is TGTGCCAGCAGTCAGGGATTGAAAGAGACCCAGTACTTC. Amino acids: CASSQGLKETQYF.

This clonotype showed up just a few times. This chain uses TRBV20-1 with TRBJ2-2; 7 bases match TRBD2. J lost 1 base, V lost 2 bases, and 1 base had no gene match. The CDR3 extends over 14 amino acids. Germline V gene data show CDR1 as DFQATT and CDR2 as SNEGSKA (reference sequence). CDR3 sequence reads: CSARTGGNTGELFF. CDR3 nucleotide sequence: TGCAGTGCTAGAACGGGGGGGAACACCGGGGAGCTGTTTTTT.

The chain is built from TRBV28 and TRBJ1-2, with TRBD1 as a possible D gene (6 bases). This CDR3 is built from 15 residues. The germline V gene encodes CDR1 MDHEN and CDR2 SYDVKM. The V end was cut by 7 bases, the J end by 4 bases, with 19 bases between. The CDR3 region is CASTLPDRGSYGYTF. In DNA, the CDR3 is TGTGCCAGCACCCTCCCGGACAGAGGGTCCTATGGCTACACCTTC.

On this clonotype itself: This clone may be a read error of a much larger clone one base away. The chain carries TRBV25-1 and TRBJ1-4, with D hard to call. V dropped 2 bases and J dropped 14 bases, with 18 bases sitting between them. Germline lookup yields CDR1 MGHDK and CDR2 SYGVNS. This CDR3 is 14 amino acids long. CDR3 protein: CASSEAAEAADLFF. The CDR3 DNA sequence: TGTGCCAGCAGTGAAGCAGCCGAGGCAGCCGACCTGTTTTTT.

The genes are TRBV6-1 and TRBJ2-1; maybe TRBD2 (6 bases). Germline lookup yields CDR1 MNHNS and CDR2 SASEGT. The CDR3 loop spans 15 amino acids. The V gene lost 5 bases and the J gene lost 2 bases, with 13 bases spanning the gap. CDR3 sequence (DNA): TGTGCCAGCAGTCCCGGGAGCGTCGCCTACAATGAGCAGTTCTTC. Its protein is CASSPGSVAYNEQFF.

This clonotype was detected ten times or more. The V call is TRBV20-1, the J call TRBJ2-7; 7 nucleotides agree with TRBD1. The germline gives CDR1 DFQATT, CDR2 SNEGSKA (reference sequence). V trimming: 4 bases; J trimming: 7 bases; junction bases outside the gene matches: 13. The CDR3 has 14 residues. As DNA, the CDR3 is TGCAGTGCTATCTACTCCTGGGACAGCCTTGAGCAGTACTTC. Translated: CSAIYSWDSLEQYF.

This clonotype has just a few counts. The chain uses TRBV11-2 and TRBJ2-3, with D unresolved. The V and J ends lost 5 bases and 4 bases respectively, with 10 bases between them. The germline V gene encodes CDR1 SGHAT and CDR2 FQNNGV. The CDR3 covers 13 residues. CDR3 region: CASSPKVADTQYF. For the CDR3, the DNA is TGTGCCAGCAGCCCAAAAGTGGCAGATACGCAGTATTTT.

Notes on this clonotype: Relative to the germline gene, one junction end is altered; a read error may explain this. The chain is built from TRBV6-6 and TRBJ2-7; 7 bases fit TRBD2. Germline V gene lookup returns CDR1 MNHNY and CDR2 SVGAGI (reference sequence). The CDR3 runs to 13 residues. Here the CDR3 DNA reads TGTGCCAGCAGTGACTCGGGGGGTGTCGAGCAGTACTTC. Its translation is CASSDSGGVEQYF.

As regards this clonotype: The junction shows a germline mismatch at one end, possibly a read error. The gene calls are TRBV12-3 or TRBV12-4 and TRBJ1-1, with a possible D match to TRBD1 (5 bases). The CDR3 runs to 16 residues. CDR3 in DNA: TGTGCCAGCACCCTCGGGGCCGGTGTCATGAACACTGGAGCTTTCTTT. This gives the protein CASTLGAGVMNTGAFF.

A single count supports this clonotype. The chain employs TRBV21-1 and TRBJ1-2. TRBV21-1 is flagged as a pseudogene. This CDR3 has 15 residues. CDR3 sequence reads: CASSKLLGVVYGYTF. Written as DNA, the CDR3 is TGTGCCAGCAGCAAGTTGCTTGGGGTCGTCTATGGCTACACCTTC.